This TCR beta chain was recovered during a study of blood T cell repertoires in COVID-19. Using immunoSEQ multiplex PCR, the repertoire was profiled, and TCRdb retains in-frame clones only, with some absent. The sample lists hundreds of thousands of clones; about 89% were seen once. Germline loops: CDR1 SGHTA, CDR2 FQGTGA. V shed 5 bases and J shed 3 bases, with 7 bases lying between them. The CDR3 is 13 residues long. The chain links TRBV7-3 to TRBJ1-4; TRBD1 might be the D (6 bases). The sequenced sample consisted of peripheral blood. This sequence originates from a woman aged 60-70 years who had recovered from COVID-19. CDR3 DNA: TGTGCCAGCAGCACAGGGCCTAATGAAAAACTGTTTTTT. It codes for CASSTGPNEKLFF.